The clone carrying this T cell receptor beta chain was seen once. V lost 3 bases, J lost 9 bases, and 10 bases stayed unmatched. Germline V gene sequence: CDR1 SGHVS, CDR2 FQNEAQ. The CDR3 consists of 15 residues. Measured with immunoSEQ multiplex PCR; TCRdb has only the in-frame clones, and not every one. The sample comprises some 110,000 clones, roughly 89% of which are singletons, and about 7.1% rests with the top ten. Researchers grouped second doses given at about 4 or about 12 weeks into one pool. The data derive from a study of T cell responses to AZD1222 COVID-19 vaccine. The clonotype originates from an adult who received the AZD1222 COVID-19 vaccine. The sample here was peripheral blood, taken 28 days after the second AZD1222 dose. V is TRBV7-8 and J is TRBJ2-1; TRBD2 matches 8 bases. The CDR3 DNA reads TGTGCCAGCAGCTTTCATGTAGCGGGGACCACTGAGCAGTTCTTC. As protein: CASSFHVAGTTEQFF.